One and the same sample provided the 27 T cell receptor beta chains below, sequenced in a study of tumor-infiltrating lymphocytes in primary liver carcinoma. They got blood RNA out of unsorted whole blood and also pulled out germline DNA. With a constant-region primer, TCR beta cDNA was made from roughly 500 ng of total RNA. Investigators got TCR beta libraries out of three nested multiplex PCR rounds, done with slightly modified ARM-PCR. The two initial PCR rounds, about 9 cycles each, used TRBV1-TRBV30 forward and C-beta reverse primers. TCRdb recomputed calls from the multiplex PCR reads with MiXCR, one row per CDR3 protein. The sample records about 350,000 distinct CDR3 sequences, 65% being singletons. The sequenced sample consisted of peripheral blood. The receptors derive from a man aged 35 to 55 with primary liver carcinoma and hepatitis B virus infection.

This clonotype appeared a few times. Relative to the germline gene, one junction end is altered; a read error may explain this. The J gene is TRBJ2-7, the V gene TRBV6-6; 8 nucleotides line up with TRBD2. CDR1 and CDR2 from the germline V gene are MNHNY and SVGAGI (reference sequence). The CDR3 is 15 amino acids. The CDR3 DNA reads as TGTGTCAGCAGTTCGCCGGGACTAGTGGACTACGAGCAGTACTTC. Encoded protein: CVSSSPGLVDYEQYF.

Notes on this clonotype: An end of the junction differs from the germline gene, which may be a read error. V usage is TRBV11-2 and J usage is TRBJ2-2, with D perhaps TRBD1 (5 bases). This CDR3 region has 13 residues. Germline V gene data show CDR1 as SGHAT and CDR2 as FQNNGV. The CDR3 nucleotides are TGCGCCAGCAGGTTAGTCCAGGGCGGGGAGCTGTTTTTT. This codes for CASRLVQGGELFF. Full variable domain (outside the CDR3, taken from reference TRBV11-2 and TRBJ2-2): EAGVAQSPRYKIIEKRQSVAFWCNPISGHATLYWYQQILGQGPKLLIQFQNNGVVDDSQLPKDRFSAERLKGVDSTLKIQPAKLEDSAVYLCASRLVQGGELFFGEGSRLTVL.

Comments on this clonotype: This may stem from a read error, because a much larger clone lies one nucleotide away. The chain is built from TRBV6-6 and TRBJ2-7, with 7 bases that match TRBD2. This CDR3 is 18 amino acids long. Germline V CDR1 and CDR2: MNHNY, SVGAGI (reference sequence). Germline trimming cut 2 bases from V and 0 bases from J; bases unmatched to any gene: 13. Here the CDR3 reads CASSYLLIKGLFSYEQYF. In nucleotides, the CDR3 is TGTGCCAGCAGTTACCTACTAATAAAGGGACTATTCTCCTACGAGCAGTACTTC.

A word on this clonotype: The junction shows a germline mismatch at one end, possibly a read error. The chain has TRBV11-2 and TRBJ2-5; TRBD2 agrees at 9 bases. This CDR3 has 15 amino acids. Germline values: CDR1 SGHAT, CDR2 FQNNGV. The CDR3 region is CASSLMAGGPESQYF. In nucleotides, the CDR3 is TGTGCCAGCAGCCTAATGGCGGGAGGGCCGGAGAGCCAGTACTTC.

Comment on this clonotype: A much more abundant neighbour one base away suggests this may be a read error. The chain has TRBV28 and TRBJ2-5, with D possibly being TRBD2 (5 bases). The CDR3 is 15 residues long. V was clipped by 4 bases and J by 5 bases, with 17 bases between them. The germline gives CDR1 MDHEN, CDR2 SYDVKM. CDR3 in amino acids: CASSSSRTFLETQYF. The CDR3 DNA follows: TGTGCCAGCAGTTCCTCCAGGACTTTTCTTGAGACCCAGTACTTC.

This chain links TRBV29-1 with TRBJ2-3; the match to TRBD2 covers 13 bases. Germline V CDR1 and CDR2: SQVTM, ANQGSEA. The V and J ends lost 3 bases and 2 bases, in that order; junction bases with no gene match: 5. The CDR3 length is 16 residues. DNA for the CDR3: TGCAGCGTTGAGGGACTAGCGGGATGGTTCACAGATACGCAGTATTTT. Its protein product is CSVEGLAGWFTDTQYF.

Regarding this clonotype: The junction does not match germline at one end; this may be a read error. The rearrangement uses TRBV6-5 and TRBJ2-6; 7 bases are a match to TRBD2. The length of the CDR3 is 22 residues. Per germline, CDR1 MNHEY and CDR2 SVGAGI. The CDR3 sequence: CVSSYTQPALTGGYSGANVLTF. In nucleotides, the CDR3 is TGTGTCAGCAGTTACACTCAACCTGCCTTGACGGGAGGCTACTCTGGGGCCAACGTCCTGACTTTC.

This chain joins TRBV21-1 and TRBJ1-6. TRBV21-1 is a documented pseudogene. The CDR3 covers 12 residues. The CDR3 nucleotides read TGTGCCAGCAGCAAAGCGCGGGTACCCCTCCACTTT. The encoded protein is CASSKARVPLHF.

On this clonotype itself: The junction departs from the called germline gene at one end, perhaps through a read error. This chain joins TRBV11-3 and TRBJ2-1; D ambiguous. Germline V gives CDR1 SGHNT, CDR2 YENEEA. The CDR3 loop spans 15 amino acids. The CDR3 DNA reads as TGTGCCAGCAGCCCAAGTTGGCAAGAAGACAATGAGCAGTCCTTC. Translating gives CASSPSWQEDNEQSF.

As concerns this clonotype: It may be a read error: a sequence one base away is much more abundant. Here the CDR3 reads CASTQDREVGTSGTDTQYF. In nucleotides, the CDR3 is TGTGCCAGCACCCAAGATCGGGAGGTTGGGACTAGCGGCACAGATACGCAGTATTTT. The V and J genes are TRBV4-2 and TRBJ2-3; TRBD2 aligns across 10 bases. Germline-derived CDR1 and CDR2 are LGHNA and YNFKEQ. The CDR3 totals 19 residues.

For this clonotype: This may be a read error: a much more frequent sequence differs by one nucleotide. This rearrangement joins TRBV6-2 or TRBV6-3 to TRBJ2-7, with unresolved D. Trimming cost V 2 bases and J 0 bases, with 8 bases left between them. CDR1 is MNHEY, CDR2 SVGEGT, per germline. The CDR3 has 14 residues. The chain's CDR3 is CASSYAGASYEQYF. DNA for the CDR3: TGTGCCAGCAGTTACGCCGGTGCCTCCTACGAGCAGTACTTC.

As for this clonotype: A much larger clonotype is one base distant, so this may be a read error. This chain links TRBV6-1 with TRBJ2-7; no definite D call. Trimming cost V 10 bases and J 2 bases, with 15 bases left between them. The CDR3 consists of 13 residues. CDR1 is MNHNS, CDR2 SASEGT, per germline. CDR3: CATIEWKTYEQYF. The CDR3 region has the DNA TGTGCCACCATTGAATGGAAGACCTACGAGCAGTACTTC.

CDR3 loop: CAWDRAGEQFF. In DNA, the CDR3 is TGTGCCTGGGATCGAGCAGGCGAGCAGTTCTTC. The chain couples TRBV30 to TRBJ2-1; the D is unclear. Per germline, CDR1 GTSNPN and CDR2 SVGIG (reference sequence). Trimming removed 5 bases from V and 10 bases from J, with 12 bases in between. The length of the CDR3 is 11 residues.

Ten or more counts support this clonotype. The CDR3 DNA reads TGTGCCAGCAGCTTAGGGGGAGCTAGCGGGATCTACAATGAGCAGTTCTTC. Translation: CASSLGGASGIYNEQFF. The gene calls are TRBV11-2 and TRBJ2-1; 9 nucleotides agree with TRBD2. V gave up 1 base and J gave up 3 bases; unmatched junction bases: 7. CDR3 size: 17 residues. Germline V gene sequence: CDR1 SGHAT, CDR2 FQNNGV.

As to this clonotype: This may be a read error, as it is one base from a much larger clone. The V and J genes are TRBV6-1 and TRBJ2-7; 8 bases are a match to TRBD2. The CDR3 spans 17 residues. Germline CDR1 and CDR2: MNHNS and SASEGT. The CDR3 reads CAISEALVLAVTYEQYF. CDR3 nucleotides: TGTGCCATCAGTGAAGCGCTGGTACTAGCGGTAACCTACGAGCAGTACTTC.

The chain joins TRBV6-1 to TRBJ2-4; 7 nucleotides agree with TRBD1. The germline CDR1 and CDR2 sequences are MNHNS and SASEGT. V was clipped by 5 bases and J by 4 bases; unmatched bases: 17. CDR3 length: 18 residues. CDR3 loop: CASSHFPASGTAKNIQYF. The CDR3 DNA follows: TGTGCCAGCAGTCACTTCCCGGCATCCGGGACAGCAAAAAACATTCAGTACTTC.

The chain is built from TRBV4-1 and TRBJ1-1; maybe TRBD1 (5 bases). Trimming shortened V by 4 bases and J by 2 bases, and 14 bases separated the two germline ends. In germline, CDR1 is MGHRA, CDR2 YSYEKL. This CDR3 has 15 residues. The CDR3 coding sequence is TGCGCCAGCAGCCCCTCCGGGGGACTTAACACTGAAGCTTTCTTT. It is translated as CASSPSGGLNTEAFF.

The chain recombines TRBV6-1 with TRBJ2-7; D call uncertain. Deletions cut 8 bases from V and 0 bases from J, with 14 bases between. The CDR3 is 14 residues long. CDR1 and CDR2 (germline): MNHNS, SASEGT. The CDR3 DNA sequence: TGTGCCAGCGAATTCAGTACCGCCTCCTACGAGCAGTACTTC. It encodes CASEFSTASYEQYF.

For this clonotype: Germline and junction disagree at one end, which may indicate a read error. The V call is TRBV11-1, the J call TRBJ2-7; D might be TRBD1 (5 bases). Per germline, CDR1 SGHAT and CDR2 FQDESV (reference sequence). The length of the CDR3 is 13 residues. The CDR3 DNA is TGTCCCAGCAGCTTCGACAGCATGTACGAGCAGTACTTC. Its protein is CPSSFDSMYEQYF.

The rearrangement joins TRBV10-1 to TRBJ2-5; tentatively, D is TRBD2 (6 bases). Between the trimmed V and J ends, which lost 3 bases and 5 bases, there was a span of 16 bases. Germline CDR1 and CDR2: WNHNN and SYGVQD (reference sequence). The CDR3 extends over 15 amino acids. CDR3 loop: CASSDGGKGIETQYF. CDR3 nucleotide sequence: TGCGCCAGCAGTGACGGAGGGAAAGGGATCGAGACCCAGTACTTC.

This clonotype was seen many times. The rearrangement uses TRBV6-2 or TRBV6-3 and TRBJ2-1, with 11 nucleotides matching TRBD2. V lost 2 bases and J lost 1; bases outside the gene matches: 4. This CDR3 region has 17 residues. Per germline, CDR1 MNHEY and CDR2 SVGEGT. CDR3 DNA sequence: TGTGCCAGCAGTTACCCCCTAGCGGGAGGTTCCTACAATGAGCAGTTCTTC. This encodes CASSYPLAGGSYNEQFF.

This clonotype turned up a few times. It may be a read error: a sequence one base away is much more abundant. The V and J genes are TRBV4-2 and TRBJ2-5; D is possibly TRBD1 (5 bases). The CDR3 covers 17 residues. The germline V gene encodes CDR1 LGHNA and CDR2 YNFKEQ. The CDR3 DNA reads TGTGTCAGCAGCCAAGGAGATCAGGGCAAAATCCAAGAGACCCAGTACTTC. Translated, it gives CVSSQGDQGKIQETQYF.

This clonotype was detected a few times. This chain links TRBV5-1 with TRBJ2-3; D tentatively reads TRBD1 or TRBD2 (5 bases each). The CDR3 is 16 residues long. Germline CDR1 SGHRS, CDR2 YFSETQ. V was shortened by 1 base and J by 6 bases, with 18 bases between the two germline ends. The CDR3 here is CASSLRPPGPYDTQYF. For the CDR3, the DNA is TGCGCCAGCAGCTTGAGGCCTCCGGGACCATACGATACGCAGTATTTT. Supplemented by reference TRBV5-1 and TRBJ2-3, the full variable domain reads KAGVTQTPRYLIKTRGQQVTLSCSPISGHRSVSWYQQTPGQGLQFLFEYFSETQRNKGNFPGRFSGRQFSNSRSEMNVSTLELGDSALYLCASSLRPPGPYDTQYFGPGTRLTVL.

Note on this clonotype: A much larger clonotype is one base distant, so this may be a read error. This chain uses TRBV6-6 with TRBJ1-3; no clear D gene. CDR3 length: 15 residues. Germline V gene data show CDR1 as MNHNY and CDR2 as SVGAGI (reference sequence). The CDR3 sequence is CVSSYLTPSGNTIYF. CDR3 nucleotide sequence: TGTGTCAGCAGTTATTTAACACCGTCTGGAAACACCATATATTTT.

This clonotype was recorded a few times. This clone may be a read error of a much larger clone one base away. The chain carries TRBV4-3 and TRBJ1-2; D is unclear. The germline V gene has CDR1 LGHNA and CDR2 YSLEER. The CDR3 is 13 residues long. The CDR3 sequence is CTSSQDKGYGYTF. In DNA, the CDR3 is TGCACCAGCAGCCAAGATAAGGGCTATGGCTACACCTTC.

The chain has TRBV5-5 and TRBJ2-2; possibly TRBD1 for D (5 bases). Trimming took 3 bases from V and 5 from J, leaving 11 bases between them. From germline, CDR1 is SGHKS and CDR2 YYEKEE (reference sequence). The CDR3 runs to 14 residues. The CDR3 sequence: CASSYRLQTGELFF. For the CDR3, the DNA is TGTGCCAGCAGCTACAGGCTTCAGACCGGGGAGCTGTTTTTT.

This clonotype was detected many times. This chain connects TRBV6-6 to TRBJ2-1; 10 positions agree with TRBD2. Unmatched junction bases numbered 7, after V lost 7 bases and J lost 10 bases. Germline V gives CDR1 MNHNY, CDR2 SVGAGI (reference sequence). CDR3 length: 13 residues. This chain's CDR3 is CASTAGGGREQFF. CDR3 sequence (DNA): TGTGCCAGCACAGCGGGAGGGGGTAGGGAGCAGTTCTTC.